These 21 T cell receptor beta chains originate from one sample sequenced in a study of kidney transplant recipient with SARS-CoV-2 infection. Using its own MiXCR run on the reads, TCRdb lists one record per CDR3 protein. The repertoire holds roughly 230,000 distinct CDR3 sequences, with 25% to 30% as singletons. Sample: a blood sample, taken at baseline and between days 110 and 120 from a kidney transplant recipient. The receptors come from a male patient aged 25-45 years who had COVID-19 and was a kidney transplant recipient. The graft donor may have contributed some T cells.

V usage is TRBV24-1 and J usage is TRBJ2-5, with D perhaps being TRBD1 or TRBD2 (6 bases each). CDR3 length: 14 residues. V dropped 2 bases and J dropped 5 bases, with 11 bases sitting between them. Germline-derived CDR1 and CDR2 are KGHDR and SFDVKD. The CDR3 sequence: CATSDSWGAETQYF. The CDR3 DNA is TGTGCCACCAGTGATTCCTGGGGGGCGGAGACCCAGTACTTC.

For this clonotype: Possible read error: a much larger clone is one base away. This chain uses TRBV25-1 with TRBJ1-2; no definite D call. Looked up from germline, CDR1 is MGHDK and CDR2 is SYGVNS. The CDR3 length is 17 residues. V was clipped by 5 bases and J by 7 bases, with 26 bases between them. The CDR3 is CASSCLSELGKTFGYTF. The CDR3 bases are TGTGCCAGCAGTTGTCTATCAGAACTGGGAAAGACCTTTGGCTACACCTTC.

This clonotype was detected a few times. V is TRBV30 and J is TRBJ2-7; D uncertain. CDR1 is GTSNPN and CDR2 is SVGIG in the germline V gene (reference sequence). The ends were cut back, 1 base at V and 3 bases at J, with 19 bases in the middle. CDR3 length equals 16 residues. CDR3 in amino acids: CAWSDPLRLEFYEQYF. Here the CDR3 DNA reads TGTGCCTGGAGTGATCCGTTAAGGTTAGAGTTCTACGAGCAGTACTTC.

This clonotype was seen repeatedly, ten times or more. The chain is built from TRBV6-6 and TRBJ1-3; tentatively, D is TRBD1 (5 bases). With 2 bases removed from V and 0 bases from J, the gap between germline ends came to 8 bases. This CDR3 region has 15 residues. CDR1 and CDR2 from the germline V gene are MNHNY and SVGAGI (reference sequence). CDR3 region: CASSYDSYSGNTIYF. The CDR3 bases are TGTGCCAGCAGTTACGACAGCTACTCTGGAAACACCATATATTTT.

The chain has TRBV5-4 and TRBJ2-1; TRBD1 matches at 10 bases. The junction had 8 bases not matched to a gene; V was cut back by 7 bases and J by 4 bases. The CDR3 has 15 residues. Germline CDR1 reads SGHNT; CDR2 reads YYREEE (reference sequence). The CDR3 nucleotides read TGTGCCAGCCGCCAGACAGGGGGCTCATACAATGAGCAGTTCTTC. It specifies CASRQTGGSYNEQFF.

In regard to this clonotype: This may stem from a read error, because a much larger clone lies one nucleotide away. The chain couples TRBV6-1 to TRBJ1-2, with D possibly being TRBD1 (6 bases). V lost 4 bases and J lost 2, with 20 bases in between. Germline loops: CDR1 MNHNS, CDR2 SASEGT. The CDR3 length is 17 residues. The CDR3 loop reads CASSGPDGGHGNYGYTF. CDR3 nucleotides: TGTGCCAGCAGTGGCCCTGACGGGGGGCACGGGAACTATGGCTACACCTTC.

This clonotype was seen at least ten times. V is TRBV20-1 and J is TRBJ1-2, with 10 bases lining up with TRBD1. The CDR3 runs to 15 residues. The V gene end was trimmed by 2 bases and the J gene end by 4 bases; junction bases not matched to a gene: 7. Germline V CDR1 and CDR2: DFQATT, SNEGSKA (reference sequence). The CDR3 nucleotides are TGCAGTGCTAGATTCGGGACAGGGGATTCCTATGGCTACACCTTC. Its protein is CSARFGTGDSYGYTF.

This clonotype was seen at least ten times. The CDR3 sequence is CASRRRSGNYGYTF. The CDR3 DNA is TGTGCCAGCAGACGACGATCCGGGAACTATGGCTACACCTTC. This rearrangement joins TRBV5-6 to TRBJ1-2; D unresolved. The CDR3 consists of 14 residues. The germline V gene has CDR1 SGHDT and CDR2 YYEEEE. Trimming took 5 bases from V and 2 from J, leaving 13 bases between them.

This clonotype was seen at least ten times. The CDR3 DNA is TGTGCCAGCAGCTCGGACAGGGAGGGATATGGCTACACCTTC. Amino acids: CASSSDREGYGYTF. The V and J genes are TRBV7-9 and TRBJ1-2; 8 positions match TRBD1. In germline, CDR1 is SEHNR, CDR2 FQNEAQ (reference sequence). The CDR3 runs to 14 residues. V was clipped by 4 bases and J by 5 bases; unmatched bases: 6.

A remark on this clonotype: A read error may explain this, as a much larger clone is one base away. The chain joins TRBV29-1 to TRBJ2-4; D is perhaps TRBD1 (6 bases). Judging by the DNA end, TRBJ2-7 fits better; the J call may be wrong. CDR3 size: 13 residues. Looked up from germline, CDR1 is SQVTM and CDR2 is ANQGSEA. The CDR3 reads CSVGALVGCEQYF. CDR3 sequence (DNA): TGCAGCGTGGGGGCACTAGTAGGCTGCGAGCAGTACTTC.

This clonotype showed up many times. The chain is built from TRBV5-6 and TRBJ2-1; 7 positions match TRBD2. The V gene end was trimmed by 3 bases and the J gene end by 2 bases; junction bases not matched to a gene: 8. The CDR3 is 16 amino acids. Germline V gene sequence: CDR1 SGHDT, CDR2 YYEEEE. The CDR3 reads CASSWSSGQPYNEQFF. DNA for the CDR3: TGTGCCAGCAGCTGGAGTAGCGGGCAACCCTACAATGAGCAGTTCTTC.

In this sample, this clonotype turned up many times. This chain uses TRBV5-1 with TRBJ1-1; D is possibly TRBD1 (5 bases). This CDR3 is built from 15 residues. Looked up from germline, CDR1 is SGHRS and CDR2 is YFSETQ. The germline V and J ends were trimmed by 2 bases and 6 bases, with 17 bases remaining between them. CDR3 in amino acids: CASSLNPHGGAEAFF. In nucleotides, the CDR3 is TGCGCCAGCAGCTTAAATCCCCACGGAGGGGCTGAAGCTTTCTTT. Full variable domain (rest looked up from reference TRBV5-1 and TRBJ1-1): KAGVTQTPRYLIKTRGQQVTLSCSPISGHRSVSWYQQTPGQGLQFLFEYFSETQRNKGNFPGRFSGRQFSNSRSEMNVSTLELGDSALYLCASSLNPHGGAEAFFGQGTRLTVV.

This clonotype was detected ten times or more. This chain joins TRBV2 and TRBJ2-1; no clear D gene. Germline loops: CDR1 SNHLY, CDR2 FYNNEI. V gave up 3 bases and J gave up 3 bases, with 6 bases separating them. This CDR3 region has 13 residues. This CDR3 reads CASSDSSYNEQFF. The CDR3 DNA follows: TGTGCCAGCAGTGACTCTAGCTACAATGAGCAGTTCTTC.

This clonotype has at least ten counts. The genes are TRBV6-1 and TRBJ2-7, with unresolved D. CDR3 length: 10 residues. V was pared by 6 bases and J by 4 bases, with 4 bases between. Germline-derived CDR1 and CDR2 are MNHNS and SASEGT. The CDR3 is CASSLYEQYF. DNA for the CDR3: TGTGCCAGCAGCCTATACGAGCAGTACTTC.

This clonotype was recorded many times. The chain links TRBV5-6 to TRBJ1-2; perhaps TRBD1 as D (5 bases). V gave up 4 bases and J gave up 2 bases, with 18 bases separating them. Germline CDR1 SGHDT, CDR2 YYEEEE. The CDR3 has 16 residues. The CDR3 coding sequence is TGTGCCAGCAGCACCGATGGGCAGGGAGTAAACTATGGCTACACCTTC. Translation: CASSTDGQGVNYGYTF.

A remark on this clonotype: A much more abundant neighbour one base away suggests this may be a read error. CDR3 region: CASSKWTGGRKTHGYTF. The CDR3 DNA reads TGTGCCAGCAGTAAGTGGACAGGTGGGAGAAAGACCCATGGCTACACCTTC. The chain recombines TRBV6-6 with TRBJ1-2; TRBD1 agrees at 7 bases. The V segment lost 5 bases and the J segment 6 bases; nucleotides outside the gene matches: 18. The germline V gene has CDR1 MNHNY and CDR2 SVGAGI (reference sequence). The CDR3 contains 17 residues.

This clonotype was counted many times. The chain carries TRBV4-1 and TRBJ1-5, with D possibly matching TRBD1 (5 bases). Germline values: CDR1 MGHRA, CDR2 YSYEKL. This CDR3 is built from 16 residues. The V end lost 0 bases, the J end lost 0 bases, and 9 bases lay between the germline ends. As DNA, the CDR3 is TGCGCCAGCAGCCAAGAGTCAGGGCTTAGCAATCAGCCCCAGCATTTT. This codes for CASSQESGLSNQPQHF.

This clonotype was recorded at least ten times. The rearrangement links TRBV5-8 to TRBJ2-6; D not resolved. Germline V gene sequence: CDR1 SGHTS, CDR2 YDEGEE. V lost 7 bases to trimming and J lost 5 bases, with 25 bases between them. The length of the CDR3 is 18 residues. The DNA of the CDR3 is TGTGCCAGCTATTACGCGTCATCCACACAAAGTCGGGCCAACGTCCTGACTTTC. Translation: CASYYASSTQSRANVLTF.

On this clonotype: A much larger clone sits a single nucleotide away, making a read error possible. J is TRBJ1-1 and V is TRBV19; TRBD1 might be the D (5 bases). The length of the CDR3 is 15 residues. Looked up from germline, CDR1 is LNHDA and CDR2 is SQIVND (reference sequence). The ends were cut back, 5 bases at V and 6 bases at J, with 19 bases in the middle. The CDR3 here is CASSLPPGRGAEAFF. The CDR3 nucleotides are TGTGCCAGTAGTCTTCCCCCGGGACGGGGGGCTGAAGCTTTCTTT.

This clonotype has a handful of counts. A read error may account for a junction end that differs from germline. The chain couples TRBV9 to TRBJ2-7; weak D call: TRBD2 (7 bases). This CDR3 has 16 amino acids. CDR1 and CDR2 from the germline V gene are SGDLS and YYNGEE. CDR3 residues: CANSSSSGGGFREQYF. The CDR3 coding sequence is TGTGCCAACAGCTCATCTAGCGGAGGGGGATTTCGCGAGCAGTACTTC.

This clonotype came up many times. This rearrangement joins TRBV7-9 to TRBJ2-3; D uncertain. Between the trimmed V and J ends, which lost 4 bases and 6 bases, there was a span of 14 bases. The germline V gene has CDR1 SEHNR and CDR2 FQNEAQ (reference sequence). The CDR3 has 14 residues. In DNA form, the CDR3 reads TGTGCCAGCAGCTCCCGGGTGCCCCGGGATACGCAGTATTTT. This gives the protein CASSSRVPRDTQYF.